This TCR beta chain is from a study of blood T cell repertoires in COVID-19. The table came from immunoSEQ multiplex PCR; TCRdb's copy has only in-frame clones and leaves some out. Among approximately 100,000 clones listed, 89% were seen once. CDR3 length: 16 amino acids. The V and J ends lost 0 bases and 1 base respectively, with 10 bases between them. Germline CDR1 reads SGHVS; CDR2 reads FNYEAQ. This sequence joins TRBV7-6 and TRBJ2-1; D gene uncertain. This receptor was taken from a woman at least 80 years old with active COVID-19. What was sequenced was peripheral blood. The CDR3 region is CASSLAYEVSYNEQFF. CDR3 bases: TGTGCCAGCAGCTTAGCGTACGAGGTTTCCTACAATGAGCAGTTCTTC.